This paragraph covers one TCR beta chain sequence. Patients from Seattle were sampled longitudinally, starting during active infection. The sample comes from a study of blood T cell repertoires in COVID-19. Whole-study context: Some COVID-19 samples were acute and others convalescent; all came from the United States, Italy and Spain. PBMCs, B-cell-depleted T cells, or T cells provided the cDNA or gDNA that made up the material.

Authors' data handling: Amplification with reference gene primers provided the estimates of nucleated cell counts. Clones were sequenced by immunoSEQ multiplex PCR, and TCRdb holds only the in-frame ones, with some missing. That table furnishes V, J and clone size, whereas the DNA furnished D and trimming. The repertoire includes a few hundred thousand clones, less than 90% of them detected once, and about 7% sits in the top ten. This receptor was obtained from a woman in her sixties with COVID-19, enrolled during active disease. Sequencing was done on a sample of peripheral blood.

The CDR3 DNA follows: TGTGCCAGCTCCCCAGCCACAGGGGGAAGAGATACGCAGTATTTT. It codes for CASSPATGGRDTQYF. The chain combines TRBV18 with TRBJ2-3; 8 bases agree with TRBD1. V lost 6 bases to trimming and J lost 5 bases; unmatched junction nucleotides: 10. This CDR3 contains 15 residues. The germline gives CDR1 KGHSH, CDR2 LQKENI.